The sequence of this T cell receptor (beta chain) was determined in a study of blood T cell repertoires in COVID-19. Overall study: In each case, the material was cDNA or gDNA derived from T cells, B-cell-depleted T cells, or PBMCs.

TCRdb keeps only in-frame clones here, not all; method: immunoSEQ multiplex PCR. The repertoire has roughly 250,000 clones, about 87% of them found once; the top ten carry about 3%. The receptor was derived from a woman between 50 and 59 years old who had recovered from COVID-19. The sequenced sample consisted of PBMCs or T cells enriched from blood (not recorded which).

The CDR3 spells CASSYPGTNYYEQYF. The CDR3 DNA follows: TGTGCCAGCAGTTACCCCGGGACAAACTACTACGAGCAGTACTTC. V is TRBV6-2 or TRBV6-3 and J is TRBJ2-7; D is possibly TRBD1 (6 bases). V was pared by 2 bases and J by 3 bases, with 14 bases between. This CDR3 has 15 residues. The germline V gene has CDR1 MNHEY and CDR2 SVGEGT.